This T cell receptor (beta chain) was found in a study of read filtering for tumor transcriptome and immune sequencing. Study overall: TCR-mapped reads were about 4 to 11 million with IR-seq versus about 75 to 1,400 with RNA-seq.

This CDR3 spans 11 amino acids. Germline V gene data show CDR1 as LNHDA and CDR2 as SQIVND (reference sequence). Trimming took off 2 bases at V and 6 bases at J, with 2 bases between the two ends. In its sample, this clonotype is medium-sized. The library was built from about 0.4 ug RNA with molecular barcoded adaptors for alpha/delta and beta/gamma chains. MiXCR was run by TCRdb on the reads, yielding one entry per CDR3 protein. The table has approximately 20,000 distinct CDR3 sequences, less than 25% seen once; the top ten hold around 24%. Material for sequencing was a population of CD138-negative cells sorted from bone marrow. The source of this sequence is a donor at least 40 years old with multiple myeloma. This chain joins TRBV19 and TRBJ2-1; D remains ambiguous. The CDR3 here is CASSISNEQFF. The CDR3 DNA follows: TGTGCCAGTAGTATAAGCAATGAGCAGTTCTTC.